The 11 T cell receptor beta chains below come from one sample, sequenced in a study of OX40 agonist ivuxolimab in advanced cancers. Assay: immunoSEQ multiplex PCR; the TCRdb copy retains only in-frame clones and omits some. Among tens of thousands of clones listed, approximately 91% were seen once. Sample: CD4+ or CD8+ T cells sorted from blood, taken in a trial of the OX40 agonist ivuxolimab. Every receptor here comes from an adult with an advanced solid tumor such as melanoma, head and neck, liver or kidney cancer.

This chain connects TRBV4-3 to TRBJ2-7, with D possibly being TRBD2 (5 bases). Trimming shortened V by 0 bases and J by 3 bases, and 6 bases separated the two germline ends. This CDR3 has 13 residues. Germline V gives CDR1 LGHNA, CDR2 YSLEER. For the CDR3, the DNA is TGCGCCAGCAGCCAAGATCGGGACTACGAGCAGTACTTC. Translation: CASSQDRDYEQYF.

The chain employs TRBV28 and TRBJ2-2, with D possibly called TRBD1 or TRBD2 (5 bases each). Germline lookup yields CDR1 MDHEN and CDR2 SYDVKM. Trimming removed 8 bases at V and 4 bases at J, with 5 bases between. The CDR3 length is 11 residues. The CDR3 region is CASGGTGELFF. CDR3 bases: TGTGCCAGCGGGGGCACCGGGGAGCTGTTTTTT. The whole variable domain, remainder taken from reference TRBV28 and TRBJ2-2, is DVKVTQSSRYLVKRTGEKVFLECVQDMDHENMFWYRQDPGLGLRLIYFSYDVKMKEKGDIPEGYSVSREKKERFSLILESASTNQTSMYLCASGGTGELFFGEGSRLTVL.

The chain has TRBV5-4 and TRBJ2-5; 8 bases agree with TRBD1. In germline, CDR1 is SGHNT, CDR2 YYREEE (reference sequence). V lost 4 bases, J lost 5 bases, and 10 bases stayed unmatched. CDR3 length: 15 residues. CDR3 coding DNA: TGTGCCAGCAGCGGCGGGCAGGGGGCGCTGGAGACCCAGTACTTC. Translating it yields CASSGGQGALETQYF. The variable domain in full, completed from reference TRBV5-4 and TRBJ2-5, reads ETGVTQSPTHLIKTRGQQVTLRCSSQSGHNTVSWYQQALGQGPQFIFQYYREEENGRGNFPPRFSGLQFPNYSSELNVNALELDDSALYLCASSGGQGALETQYFGPGTRLLVL.

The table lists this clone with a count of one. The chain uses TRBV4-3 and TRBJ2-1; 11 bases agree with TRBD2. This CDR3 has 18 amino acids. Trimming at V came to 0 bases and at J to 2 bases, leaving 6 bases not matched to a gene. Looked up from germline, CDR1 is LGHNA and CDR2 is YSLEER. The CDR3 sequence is CASSQDPGTSGTYNEQFF. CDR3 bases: TGCGCCAGCAGCCAAGATCCAGGGACTAGCGGTACCTACAATGAGCAGTTCTTC.

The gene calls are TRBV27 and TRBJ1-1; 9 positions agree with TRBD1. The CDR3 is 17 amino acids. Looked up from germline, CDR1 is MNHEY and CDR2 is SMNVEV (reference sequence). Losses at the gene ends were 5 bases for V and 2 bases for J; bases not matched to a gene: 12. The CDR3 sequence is CASSTQPGQGLNTEAFF. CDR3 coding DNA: TGTGCCAGCAGTACTCAACCGGGACAGGGCCTAAACACTGAAGCTTTCTTT.

CDR3 loop: CASSQDQGVYNEQFF. CDR3 nucleotides: TGCGCCAGCAGCCAAGATCAAGGGGTATACAATGAGCAGTTCTTC. The chain combines TRBV4-3 with TRBJ2-1, with D possibly matching TRBD1 (5 bases). Trimming removed 0 bases at V and 4 bases at J, with 10 bases between. Germline V gene sequence: CDR1 LGHNA, CDR2 YSLEER. The CDR3 extends over 15 amino acids.

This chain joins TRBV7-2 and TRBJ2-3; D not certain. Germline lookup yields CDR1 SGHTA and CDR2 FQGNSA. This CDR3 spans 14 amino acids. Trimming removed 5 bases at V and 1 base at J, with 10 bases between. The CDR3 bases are TGTGCCAGCAGCCTCGATGGTGGCACAGATACGCAGTATTTT. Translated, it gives CASSLDGGTDTQYF.

The CDR3 nucleotides are TGTGCCAGCGGCGAGAGGGACGACGACTACGAGCAGTACTTC. This encodes CASGERDDDYEQYF. The chain is built from TRBV5-6 and TRBJ2-7; D may correspond to TRBD1 or TRBD2 (5 bases each). The germline gives CDR1 SGHDT, CDR2 YYEEEE. V was trimmed by 7 bases and J by 3 bases, leaving 17 bases between them. The CDR3 consists of 14 residues.

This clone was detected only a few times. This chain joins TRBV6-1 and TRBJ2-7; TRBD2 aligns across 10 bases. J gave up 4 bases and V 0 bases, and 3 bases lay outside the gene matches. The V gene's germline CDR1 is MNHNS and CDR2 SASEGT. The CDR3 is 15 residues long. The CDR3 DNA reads TGTGCCAGCAGTGAAGCACTAGCGGGACTTTACGAGCAGTACTTC. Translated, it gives CASSEALAGLYEQYF.

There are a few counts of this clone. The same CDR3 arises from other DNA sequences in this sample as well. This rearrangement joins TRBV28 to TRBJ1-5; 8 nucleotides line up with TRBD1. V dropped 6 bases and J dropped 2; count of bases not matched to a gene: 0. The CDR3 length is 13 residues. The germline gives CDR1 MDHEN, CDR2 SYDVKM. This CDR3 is CASRDRGNQPQHF. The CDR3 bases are TGTGCCAGCAGGGACAGGGGCAATCAGCCCCAGCATTTT.

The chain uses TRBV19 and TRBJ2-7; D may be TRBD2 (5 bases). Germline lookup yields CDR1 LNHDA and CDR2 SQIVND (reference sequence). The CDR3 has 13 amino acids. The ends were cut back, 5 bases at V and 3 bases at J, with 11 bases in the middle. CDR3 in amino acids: CASSPAGDYEQYF. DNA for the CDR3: TGTGCCAGTAGTCCCGCCGGGGACTACGAGCAGTACTTC.